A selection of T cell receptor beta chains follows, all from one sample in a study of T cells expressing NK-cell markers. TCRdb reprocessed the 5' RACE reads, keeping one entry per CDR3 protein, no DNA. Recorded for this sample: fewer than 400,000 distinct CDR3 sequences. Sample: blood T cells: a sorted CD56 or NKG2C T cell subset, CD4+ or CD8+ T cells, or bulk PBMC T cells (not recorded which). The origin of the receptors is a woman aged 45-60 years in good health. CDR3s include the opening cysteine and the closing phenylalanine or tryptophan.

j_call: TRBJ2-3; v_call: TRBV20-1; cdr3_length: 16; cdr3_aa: CSAGGASGRLGDTQYF
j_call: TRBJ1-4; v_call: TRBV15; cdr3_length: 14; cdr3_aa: CATIPGQGRGKLFF
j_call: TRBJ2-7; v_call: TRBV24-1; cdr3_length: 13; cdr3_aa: CATSDEGSYEQYF
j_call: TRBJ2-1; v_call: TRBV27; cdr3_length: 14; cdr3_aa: CATWRGINYNEQFF
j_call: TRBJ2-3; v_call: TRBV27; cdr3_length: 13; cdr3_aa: CASSSGPRDTQYF
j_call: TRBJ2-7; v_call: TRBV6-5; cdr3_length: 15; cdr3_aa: CASSSPRDGIRGQYF
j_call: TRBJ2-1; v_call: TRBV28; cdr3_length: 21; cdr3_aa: CASSLFPAGRLPTSSYNEQFF
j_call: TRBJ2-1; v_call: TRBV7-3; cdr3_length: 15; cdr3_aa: CASSLTHARSNEQFF
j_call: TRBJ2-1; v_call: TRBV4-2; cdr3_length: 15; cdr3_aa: CASSQGRLVGDEQFF
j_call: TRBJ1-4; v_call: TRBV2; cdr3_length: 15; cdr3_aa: CASSEVQGANEKLFF
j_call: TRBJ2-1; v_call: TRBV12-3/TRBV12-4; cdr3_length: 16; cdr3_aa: CASHSRAGGTYNEQFF
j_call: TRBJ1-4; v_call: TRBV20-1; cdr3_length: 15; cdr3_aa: CSARDSSKPNEKLFF
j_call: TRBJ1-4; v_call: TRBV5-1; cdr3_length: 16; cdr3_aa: CASSLGSTATNEKLFF
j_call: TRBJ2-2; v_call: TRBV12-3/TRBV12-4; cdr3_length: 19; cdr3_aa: CASSFGGRAKLSNTGELFF
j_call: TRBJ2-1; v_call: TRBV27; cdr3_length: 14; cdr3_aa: CASLQTSSGNEQFF
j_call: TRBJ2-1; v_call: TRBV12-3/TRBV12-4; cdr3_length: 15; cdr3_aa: CASSLAGGVLKEQFF
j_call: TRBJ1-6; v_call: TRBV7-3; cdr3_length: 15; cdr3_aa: CASSEATGLNSPLHF
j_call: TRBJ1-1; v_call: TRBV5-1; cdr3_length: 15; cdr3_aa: CASSKNQGVNTEAFF